This entry is about one TCR beta chain. An input of roughly 0.5 to 1 ug of RNA was subjected to reverse transcription using random hexamers. TCRdb processed the immunoSEQ multiplex PCR reads anew with MiXCR; each CDR3 protein has one entry. The table records around 170,000 distinct CDR3 sequences, roughly 95% of them present only once. The CDR3 loop spans 11 amino acids. Germline CDR1 and CDR2: SNHLY and FYNNEI. Trimming stripped 11 bases from V and 10 bases from J, with 15 bases between. The sample belongs to a study of CD8 T cells in Susac syndrome. The sample consisted of CD8+ T cells from PBMCs. The gene calls are TRBV2 and TRBJ2-4; tentative D call: TRBD1 (5 bases). The sequence derives from a human donor with multiple sclerosis. The DNA for the CDR3 is TGTGCCTGGCAGTACGCAGGGATTCAGTACTTC. As protein: CAWQYAGIQYF.